This T cell receptor (beta chain) came from a study of cytomegalovirus exposure and HLA in healthy donors. The study ran its PCR with 60 Vbeta and 13 Jbeta primers. Sequencing was performed with immunoSEQ multiplex PCR; in TCRdb, only in-frame clones are kept and a portion is missing. The repertoire consists of around 190,000 clones, with around 83% occurring once and the leading ten covering approximately 1.8%. This clone appeared a few times. Antigen unknown. General observations from the study: The study recorded 160 or so TCR beta chains that were cytomegalovirus-associated. CMV serostatus was the sole immune exposure data available.

Trimming removed 2 bases at V and 2 bases at J, with 8 bases between. The CDR3 contains 14 residues. Germline values: CDR1 MNHNS, CDR2 SASEGT. This clonotype was sampled from a man aged 35 to 55 in good health and CMV-seropositive. The chain has TRBV6-1 and TRBJ2-3; D is unclear. The sequencing sample was made of PBMCs. The CDR3 region is CASSEKSNTDTQYF. Written as DNA, the CDR3 is TGTGCCAGCAGTGAAAAGTCTAACACAGATACGCAGTATTTT.